These 2 T cell receptor beta chains were sequenced from one sample in a study of blood T cell repertoires in COVID-19. The protocol was immunoSEQ multiplex PCR, while the TCRdb copy is restricted to in-frame clones and leaves out a portion. The table records about 190,000 clones, 70% to 90% of them present only once. The sequenced sample was peripheral blood. The receptors were sampled from a woman between 25 and 40 years old with acute or convalescent COVID-19.

The chain uses TRBV2 and TRBJ2-7; unclear D gene. The germline V gene encodes CDR1 SNHLY and CDR2 FYNNEI. The CDR3 length is 11 residues. Deletions cut 2 bases from V and 7 bases from J, with 6 bases between. The CDR3 protein is CASSEMREQYF. For the CDR3, the DNA is TGTGCCAGCAGTGAAATGAGAGAGCAGTACTTC.

The V call is TRBV5-1, the J call TRBJ2-2, with D possibly matching TRBD1 (6 bases). V lost 5 bases and J 7 bases, leaving 15 bases between the germline ends. Germline lookup yields CDR1 SGHRS and CDR2 YFSETQ. The CDR3 sequence is 14 residues long. The DNA of the CDR3 is TGCGCCAGCAGGAAGGGGGATGGACACGGGGAGCTGTTTTTT. Its protein product is CASRKGDGHGELFF.